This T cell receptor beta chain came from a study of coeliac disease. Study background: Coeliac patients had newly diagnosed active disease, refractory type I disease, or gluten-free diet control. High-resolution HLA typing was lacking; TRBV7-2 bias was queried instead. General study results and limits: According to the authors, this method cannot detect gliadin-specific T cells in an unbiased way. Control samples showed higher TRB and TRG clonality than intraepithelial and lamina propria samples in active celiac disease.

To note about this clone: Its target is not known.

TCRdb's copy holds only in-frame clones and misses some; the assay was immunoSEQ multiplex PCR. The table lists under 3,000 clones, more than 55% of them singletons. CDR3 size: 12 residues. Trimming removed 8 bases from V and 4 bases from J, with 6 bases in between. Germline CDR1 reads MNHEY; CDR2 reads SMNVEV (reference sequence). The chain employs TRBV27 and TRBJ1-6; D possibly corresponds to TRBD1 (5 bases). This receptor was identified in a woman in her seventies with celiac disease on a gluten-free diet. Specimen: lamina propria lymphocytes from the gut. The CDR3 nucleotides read TGTGCCAGCCGGGGGTATAATTCACCCCTCCACTTT. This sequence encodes CASRGYNSPLHF.